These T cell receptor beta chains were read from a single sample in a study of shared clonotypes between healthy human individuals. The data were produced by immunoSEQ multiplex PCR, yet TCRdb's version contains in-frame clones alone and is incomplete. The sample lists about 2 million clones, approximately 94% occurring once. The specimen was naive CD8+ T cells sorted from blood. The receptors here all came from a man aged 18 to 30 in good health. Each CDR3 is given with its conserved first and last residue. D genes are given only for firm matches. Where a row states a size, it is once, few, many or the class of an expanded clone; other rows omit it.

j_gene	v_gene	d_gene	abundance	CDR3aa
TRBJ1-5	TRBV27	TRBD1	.	CATGTGLGNQPQHF
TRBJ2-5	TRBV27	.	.	CASSKTGMETQYF
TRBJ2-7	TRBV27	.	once	CASSFSEGVNSYEQYF
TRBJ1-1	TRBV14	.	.	CASSPVSWTEAFF
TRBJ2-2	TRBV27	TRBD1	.	CATAGQGNTGELFF
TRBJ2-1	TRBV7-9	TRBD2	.	CASSPRLAGGRNEQFF
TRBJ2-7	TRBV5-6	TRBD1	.	CASSLDGQGASYEQYF
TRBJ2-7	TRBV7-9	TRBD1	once	CASSLEGAPSYEQYF
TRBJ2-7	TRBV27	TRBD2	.	CASSWGGIRYEQYF
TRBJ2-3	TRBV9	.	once	CASSPGDPGTDTQYF
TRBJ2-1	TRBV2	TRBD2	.	CATPVTGGPGTSGGEQFF
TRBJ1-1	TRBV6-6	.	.	CASSYGVRDTEAFF
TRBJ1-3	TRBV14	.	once	CASSPTTLGTGNTIYF
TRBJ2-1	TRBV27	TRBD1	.	CASSEDRSSYNEQFF
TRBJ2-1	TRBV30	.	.	CAWSVPGPILNEQFF
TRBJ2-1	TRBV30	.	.	CAWSGGLNEQFF
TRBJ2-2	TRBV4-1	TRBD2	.	CASSQEGRVLAGANTGELFF
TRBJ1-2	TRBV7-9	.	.	CASSLANRDGYTF
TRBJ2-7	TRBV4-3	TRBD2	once	CASSQDTSGKQYF
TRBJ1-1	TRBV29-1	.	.	CSVDRAGNTEAFF
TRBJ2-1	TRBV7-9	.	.	CASSFLGNEQFF
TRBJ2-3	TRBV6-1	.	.	CASSELVGTDTQYF
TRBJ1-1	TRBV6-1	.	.	CASSDRYRVNTEAFF
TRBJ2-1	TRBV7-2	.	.	CASSLESANEQFF
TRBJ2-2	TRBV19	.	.	CASSIGRGAGELFF
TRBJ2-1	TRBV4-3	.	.	CASSQDRGRAHNEQFF